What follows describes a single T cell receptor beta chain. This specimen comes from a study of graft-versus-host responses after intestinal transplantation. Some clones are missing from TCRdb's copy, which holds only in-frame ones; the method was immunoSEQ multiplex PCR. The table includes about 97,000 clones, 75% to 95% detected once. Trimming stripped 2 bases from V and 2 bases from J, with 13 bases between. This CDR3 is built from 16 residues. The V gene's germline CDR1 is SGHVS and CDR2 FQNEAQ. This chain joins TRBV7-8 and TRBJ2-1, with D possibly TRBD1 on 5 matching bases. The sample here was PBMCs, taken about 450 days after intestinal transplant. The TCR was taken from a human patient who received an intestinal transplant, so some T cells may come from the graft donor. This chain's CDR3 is CASSLYPETAYNEQFF. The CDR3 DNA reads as TGTGCCAGCAGCTTATACCCCGAGACAGCCTACAATGAGCAGTTCTTC.